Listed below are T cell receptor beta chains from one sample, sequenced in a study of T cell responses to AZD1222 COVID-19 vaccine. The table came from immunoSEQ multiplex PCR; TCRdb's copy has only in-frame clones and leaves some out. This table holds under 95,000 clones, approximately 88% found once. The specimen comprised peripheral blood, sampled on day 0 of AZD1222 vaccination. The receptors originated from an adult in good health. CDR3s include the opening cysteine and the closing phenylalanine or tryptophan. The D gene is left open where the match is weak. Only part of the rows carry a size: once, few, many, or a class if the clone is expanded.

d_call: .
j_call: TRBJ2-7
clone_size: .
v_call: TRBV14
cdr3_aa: CASSQGSLGDSHYEQYF
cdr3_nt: TGTGCCAGCAGCCAAGGGTCACTGGGGGACTCCCACTACGAGCAGTACTTC

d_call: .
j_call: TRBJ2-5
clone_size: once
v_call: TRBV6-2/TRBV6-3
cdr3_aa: CASSYQELEPTQYF
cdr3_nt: TGTGCCAGCAGCTATCAAGAATTAGAACCGACCCAGTACTTC

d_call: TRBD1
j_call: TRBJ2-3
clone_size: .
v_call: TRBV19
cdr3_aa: CASSIPGQGPGDTQYF
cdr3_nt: TGTGCCAGTAGTATCCCCGGACAGGGCCCAGGAGATACGCAGTATTTT

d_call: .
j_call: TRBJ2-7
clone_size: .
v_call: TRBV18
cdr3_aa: CASSPLTTVSYEQYF
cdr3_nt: TGTGCCAGCTCACCATTAACCACGGTCTCCTACGAGCAGTACTTC

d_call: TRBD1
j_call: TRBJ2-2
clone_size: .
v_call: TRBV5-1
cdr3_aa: CASTDRAPGELFF
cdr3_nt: TGCGCCAGCACGGACAGGGCCCCCGGGGAGCTGTTTTTT

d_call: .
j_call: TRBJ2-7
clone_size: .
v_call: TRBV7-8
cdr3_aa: CASSLVPGFYEQYF
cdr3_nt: TGTGCCAGCAGCTTAGTCCCAGGGTTTTACGAGCAGTACTTC

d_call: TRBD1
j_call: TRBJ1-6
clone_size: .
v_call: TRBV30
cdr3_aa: CAWSGQGEAPPLHF
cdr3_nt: TGTGCCTGGAGTGGACAGGGAGAAGCCCCCCCCCTCCACTTT

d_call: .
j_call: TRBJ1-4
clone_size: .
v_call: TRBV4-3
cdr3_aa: CASSQGNPGGEKLFF
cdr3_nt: TGCGCCAGCAGCCAAGGGAACCCGGGGGGTGAAAAACTGTTTTTT

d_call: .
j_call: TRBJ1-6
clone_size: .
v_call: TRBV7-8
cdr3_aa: CASSLSGGGPLGASPLHF
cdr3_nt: TGTGCCAGCAGCTTAAGTGGAGGGGGACCCCTGGGTGCTTCACCCCTCCACTTT

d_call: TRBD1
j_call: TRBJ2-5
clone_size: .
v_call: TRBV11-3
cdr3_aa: CASAQGVKETQYF
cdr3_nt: TGTGCCAGCGCCCAGGGGGTAAAAGAGACCCAGTACTTC

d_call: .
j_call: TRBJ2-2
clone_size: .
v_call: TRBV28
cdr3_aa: CASSFVNRLNTGELFF
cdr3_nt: TGTGCCAGCAGTTTTGTTAACCGTCTTAACACCGGGGAGCTGTTTTTT

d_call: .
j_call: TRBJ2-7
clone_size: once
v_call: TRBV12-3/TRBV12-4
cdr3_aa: CASSFWSSYEQYF
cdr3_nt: TGTGCCAGCAGTTTCTGGAGTTCCTACGAGCAGTACTTC

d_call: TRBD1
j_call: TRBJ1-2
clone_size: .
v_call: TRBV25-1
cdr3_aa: CAIPRDRGMDGYTF
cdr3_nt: TGTGCCATCCCCCGGGACAGGGGGATGGATGGCTACACCTTC

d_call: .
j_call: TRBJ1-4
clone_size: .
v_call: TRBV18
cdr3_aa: CASSPNSNEKLFF
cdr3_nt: TGTGCCAGCTCACCTAATTCGAATGAAAAACTGTTTTTT

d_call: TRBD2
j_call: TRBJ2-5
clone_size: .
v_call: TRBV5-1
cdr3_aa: CASSMTSGGETQYF
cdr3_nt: TGCGCCAGCAGCATGACTAGCGGGGGAGAGACCCAGTACTTC

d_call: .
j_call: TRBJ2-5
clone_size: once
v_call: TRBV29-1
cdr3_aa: CSVGVSQETQYF
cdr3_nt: TGCAGCGTTGGGGTTTCCCAAGAGACCCAGTACTTC

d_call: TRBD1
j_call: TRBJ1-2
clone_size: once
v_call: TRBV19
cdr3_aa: CASSRGQNYGYTF
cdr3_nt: TGTGCCAGTAGTAGGGGACAGAACTATGGCTACACCTTC

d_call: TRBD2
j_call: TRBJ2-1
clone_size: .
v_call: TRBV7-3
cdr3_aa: CASSISGTQQFF
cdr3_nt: TGTGCCAGCAGCATTAGCGGGACGCAGCAGTTCTTC

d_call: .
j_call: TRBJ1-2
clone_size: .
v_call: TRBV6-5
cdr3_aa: CASSFRGGDYGYTF
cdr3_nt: TGTGCCAGCAGTTTCCGGGGGGGGGACTATGGCTACACCTTC

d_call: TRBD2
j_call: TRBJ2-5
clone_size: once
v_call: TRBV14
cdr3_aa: CASSPGTSPQETQYF
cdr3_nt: TGTGCCAGCAGCCCCGGGACTAGCCCCCAAGAGACCCAGTACTTC

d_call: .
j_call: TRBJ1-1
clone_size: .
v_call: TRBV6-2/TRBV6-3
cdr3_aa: CASSYRRTENTEAFF
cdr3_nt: TGTGCCAGCAGTTACCGGCGGACTGAGAACACTGAAGCTTTCTTT

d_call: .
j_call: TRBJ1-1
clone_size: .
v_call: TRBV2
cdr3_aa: CASSKFGGSPHMNTEAFF
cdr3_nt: TGTGCCAGCAGCAAATTCGGGGGCAGCCCCCATATGAACACTGAAGCTTTCTTT

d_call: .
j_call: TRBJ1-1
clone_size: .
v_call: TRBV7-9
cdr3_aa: CASYVGQVNTEAFF
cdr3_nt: TGTGCCAGCTACGTCGGGCAGGTGAACACTGAAGCTTTCTTT

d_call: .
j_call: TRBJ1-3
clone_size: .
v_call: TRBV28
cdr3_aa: CASKAVNGIPGNTIYF
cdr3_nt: TGTGCCAGCAAAGCGGTAAACGGCATACCGGGAAACACCATATATTTT

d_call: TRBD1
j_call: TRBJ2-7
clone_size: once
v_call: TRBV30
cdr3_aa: CAWVTGGAYEQYF
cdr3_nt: TGTGCCTGGGTGACAGGGGGCGCCTACGAGCAGTACTTC

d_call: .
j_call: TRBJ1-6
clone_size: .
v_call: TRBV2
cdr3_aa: CASSAGPGYNSPLHF
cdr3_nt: TGTGCCAGCAGCGCGGGTCCGGGTTATAATTCACCCCTCCACTTT

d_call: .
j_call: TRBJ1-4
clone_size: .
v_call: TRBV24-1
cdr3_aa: CATWEPRFF
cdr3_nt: TGTGCCACCTGGGAACCGAGATTTTTT

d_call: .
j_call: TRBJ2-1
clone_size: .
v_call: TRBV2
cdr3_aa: CASSDPWDEQFF
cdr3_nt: TGTGCCAGCAGTGACCCGTGGGATGAGCAGTTCTTC

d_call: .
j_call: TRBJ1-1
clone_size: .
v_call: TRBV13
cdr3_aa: CASSHSGVYRNTEAFF
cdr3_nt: TGTGCCAGCAGCCATAGCGGGGTTTACAGGAACACTGAAGCTTTCTTT

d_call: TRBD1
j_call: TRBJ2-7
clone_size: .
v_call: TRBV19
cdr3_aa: CASSIADRGAYEQYF
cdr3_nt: TGTGCCAGTAGTATAGCGGACAGGGGTGCCTACGAGCAGTACTTC

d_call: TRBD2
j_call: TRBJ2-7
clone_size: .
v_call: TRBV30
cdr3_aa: CAWSGTSGIYEQYF
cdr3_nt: TGTGCCTGGTCCGGGACTAGCGGGATCTACGAGCAGTACTTC

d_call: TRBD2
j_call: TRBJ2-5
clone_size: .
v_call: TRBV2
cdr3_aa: CASSYGGGSQETQYF
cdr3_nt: TGTGCCAGCAGTTACGGGGGGGGCAGCCAAGAGACCCAGTACTTC

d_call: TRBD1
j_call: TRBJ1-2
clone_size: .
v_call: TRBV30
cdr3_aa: CAWSEPGTGSYGYTF
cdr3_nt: TGTGCCTGGAGTGAGCCGGGGACAGGTTCCTATGGCTACACCTTC

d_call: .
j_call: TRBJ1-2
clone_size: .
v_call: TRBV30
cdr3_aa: CAWSRGPAYGYTF
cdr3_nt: TGTGCCTGGAGTCGGGGACCTGCCTATGGCTACACCTTC

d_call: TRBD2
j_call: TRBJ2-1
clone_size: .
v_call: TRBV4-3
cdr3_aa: CASSQALAGGTYNEQFF
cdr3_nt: TGCGCCAGCAGCCAAGCTCTAGCGGGGGGGACATACAATGAGCAGTTCTTC

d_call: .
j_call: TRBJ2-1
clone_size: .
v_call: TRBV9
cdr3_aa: CASSVADDHYNEQFF
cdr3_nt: TGTGCCAGCAGCGTAGCCGATGACCATTACAATGAGCAGTTCTTC

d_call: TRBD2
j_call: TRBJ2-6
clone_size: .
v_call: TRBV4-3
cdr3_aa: CASSQLAGGSGANVLTF
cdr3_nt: TGCGCCAGCAGCCAACTAGCGGGGGGCTCTGGGGCCAACGTCCTGACTTTC

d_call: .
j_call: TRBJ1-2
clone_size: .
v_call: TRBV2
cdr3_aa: CASSDSSGYGYTF
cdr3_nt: TGTGCCAGCAGCGATTCGTCCGGCTATGGCTACACCTTC

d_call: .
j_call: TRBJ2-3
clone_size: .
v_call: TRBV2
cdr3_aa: CASSIRGGPENTQYF
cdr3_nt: TGTGCCAGCAGTATCCGCGGGGGCCCGGAGAATACGCAGTATTTT

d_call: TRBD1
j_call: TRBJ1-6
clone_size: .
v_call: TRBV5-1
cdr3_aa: CASSRTTGGQSPLHF
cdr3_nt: TGCGCCAGCAGCCGGACGACAGGGGGCCAGTCACCCCTCCACTTT

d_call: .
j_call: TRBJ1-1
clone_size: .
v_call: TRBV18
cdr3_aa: CASSPERARVAFF
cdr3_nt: TGTGCCAGCTCACCAGAGAGGGCGAGGGTTGCTTTCTTT

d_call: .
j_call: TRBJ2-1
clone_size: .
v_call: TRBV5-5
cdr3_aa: CASSLGVDNEQFF
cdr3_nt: TGTGCCAGCAGCTTGGGCGTAGACAATGAGCAGTTCTTC

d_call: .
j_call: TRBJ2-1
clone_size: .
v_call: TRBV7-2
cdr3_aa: CASSLQGRSYNEQFF
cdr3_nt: TGTGCCAGCAGCTTACAGGGCCGCTCCTACAATGAGCAGTTCTTC

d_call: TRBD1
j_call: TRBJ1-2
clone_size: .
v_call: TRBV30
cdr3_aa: CAWRHKLGQGVYGYTF
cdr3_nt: TGTGCCTGGAGACACAAATTGGGACAGGGCGTCTATGGCTACACCTTC

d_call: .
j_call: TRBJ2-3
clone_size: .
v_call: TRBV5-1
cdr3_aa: CASRTQPGSTDTQYF
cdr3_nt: TGCGCCAGCAGAACTCAACCGGGAAGCACAGATACGCAGTATTTT

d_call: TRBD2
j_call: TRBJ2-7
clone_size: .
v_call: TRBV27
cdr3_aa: CASSPDHPGTSLKEQYF
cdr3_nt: TGTGCCAGCAGTCCCGATCATCCCGGGACTAGCTTGAAAGAGCAGTACTTC

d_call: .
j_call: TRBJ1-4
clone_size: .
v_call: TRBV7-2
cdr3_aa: CASSRGANNEKLFF
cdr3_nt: TGTGCCAGCAGCAGGGGAGCCAATAATGAAAAACTGTTTTTT

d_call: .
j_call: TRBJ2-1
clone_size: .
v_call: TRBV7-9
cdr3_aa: CASSLSLLALARYNEQFF
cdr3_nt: TGTGCCAGCAGCTTATCCCTTCTAGCCTTGGCCCGCTACAATGAGCAGTTCTTC

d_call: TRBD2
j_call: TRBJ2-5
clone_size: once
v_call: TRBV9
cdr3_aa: CASSLYGGDETQYF
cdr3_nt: TGTGCCAGCAGCCTCTACGGGGGGGATGAGACCCAGTACTTC

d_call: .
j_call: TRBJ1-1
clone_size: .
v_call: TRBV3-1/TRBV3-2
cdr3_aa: CASSQAGTNTEAFF
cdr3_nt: TGTGCCAGCAGCCAGGCCGGAACGAACACTGAAGCTTTCTTT

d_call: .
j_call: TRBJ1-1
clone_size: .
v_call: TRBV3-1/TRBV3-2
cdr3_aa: CASSKKGGNTEAFF
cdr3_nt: TGTGCCAGCAGCAAAAAAGGGGGGAACACTGAAGCTTTCTTT

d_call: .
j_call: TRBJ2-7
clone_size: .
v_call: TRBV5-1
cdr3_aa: CASSLEAGGSYEQYF
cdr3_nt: TGCGCCAGCAGCTTGGAAGCAGGCGGGTCCTACGAGCAGTACTTC

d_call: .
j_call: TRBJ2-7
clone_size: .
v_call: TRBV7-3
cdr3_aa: CASSETTGSYEQYF
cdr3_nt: TGTGCCAGCAGCGAAACTACGGGTAGCTACGAGCAGTACTTC

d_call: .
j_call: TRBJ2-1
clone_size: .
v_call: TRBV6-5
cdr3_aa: CASSYSWIARYNEQFF
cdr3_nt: TGTGCCAGCAGTTACTCCTGGATAGCCCGGTACAATGAGCAGTTCTTC

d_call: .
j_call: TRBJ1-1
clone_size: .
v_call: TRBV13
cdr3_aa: CASSLEGFRETNTEAFF
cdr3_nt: TGTGCCAGCAGCTTAGAGGGGTTTAGGGAGACGAACACTGAAGCTTTCTTT

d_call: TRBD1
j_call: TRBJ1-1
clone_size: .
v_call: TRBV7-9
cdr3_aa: CASSLTTGTEINTEAFF
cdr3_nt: TGTGCCAGCAGCTTAACCACCGGGACAGAGATTAACACTGAAGCTTTCTTT

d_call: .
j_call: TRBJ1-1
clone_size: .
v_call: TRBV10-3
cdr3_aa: CAISESGGRNTEAFF
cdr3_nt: TGTGCCATCAGTGAGTCCGGGGGCCGGAACACTGAAGCTTTCTTT